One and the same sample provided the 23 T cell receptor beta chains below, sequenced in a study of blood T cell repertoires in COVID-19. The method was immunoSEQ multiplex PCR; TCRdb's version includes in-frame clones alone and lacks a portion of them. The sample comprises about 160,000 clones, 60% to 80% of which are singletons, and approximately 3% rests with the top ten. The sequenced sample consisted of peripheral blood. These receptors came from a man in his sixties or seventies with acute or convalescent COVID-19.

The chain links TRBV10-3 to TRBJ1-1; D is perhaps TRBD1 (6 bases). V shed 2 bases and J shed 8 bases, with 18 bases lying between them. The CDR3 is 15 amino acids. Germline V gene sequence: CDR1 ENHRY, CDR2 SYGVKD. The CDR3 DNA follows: TGTGCCATCAGTGAGGGACTTGGCGGCACAGGGGAAGCTTTCTTT. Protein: CAISEGLGGTGEAFF.

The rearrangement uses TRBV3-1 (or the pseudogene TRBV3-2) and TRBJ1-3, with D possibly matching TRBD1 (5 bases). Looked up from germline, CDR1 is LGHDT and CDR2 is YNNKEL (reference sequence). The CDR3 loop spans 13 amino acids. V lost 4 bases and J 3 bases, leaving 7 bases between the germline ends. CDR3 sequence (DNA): TGTGCCAGCAGCCCAGGGCGTGGAAACACCATATATTTT. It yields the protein CASSPGRGNTIYF.

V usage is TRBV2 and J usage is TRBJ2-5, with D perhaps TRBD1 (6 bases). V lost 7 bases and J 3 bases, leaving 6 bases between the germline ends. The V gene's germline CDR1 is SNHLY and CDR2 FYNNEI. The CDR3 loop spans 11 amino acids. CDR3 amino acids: CASKGEETQYF. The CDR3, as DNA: TGTGCCAGCAAGGGGGAAGAGACCCAGTACTTC.

CDR3 loop: CASAQGASEKLFF. The CDR3 coding sequence is TGTGCCAGCGCGCAGGGGGCTAGTGAAAAACTGTTTTTT. The genes are TRBV11-2 and TRBJ1-4; 8 bases are a match to TRBD1. V lost 8 bases to trimming and J lost 7 bases; unmatched junction nucleotides: 6. The CDR3 runs to 13 residues. CDR1 is SGHAT and CDR2 is FQNNGV in the germline V gene.

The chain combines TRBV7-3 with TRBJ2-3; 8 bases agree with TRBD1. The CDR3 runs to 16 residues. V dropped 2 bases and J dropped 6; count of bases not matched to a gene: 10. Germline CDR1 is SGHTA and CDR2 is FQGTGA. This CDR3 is CASSLSGVQGADTQYF. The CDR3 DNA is TGTGCCAGCAGCTTATCGGGGGTCCAGGGGGCTGATACGCAGTATTTT.

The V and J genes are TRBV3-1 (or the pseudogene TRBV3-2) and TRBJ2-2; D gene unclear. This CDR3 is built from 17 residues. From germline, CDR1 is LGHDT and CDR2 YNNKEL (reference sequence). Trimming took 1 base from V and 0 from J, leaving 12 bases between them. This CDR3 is CASSQGVVAPNTGELFF. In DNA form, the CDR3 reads TGTGCCAGCAGCCAAGGGGTGGTAGCTCCGAACACCGGGGAGCTGTTTTTT.

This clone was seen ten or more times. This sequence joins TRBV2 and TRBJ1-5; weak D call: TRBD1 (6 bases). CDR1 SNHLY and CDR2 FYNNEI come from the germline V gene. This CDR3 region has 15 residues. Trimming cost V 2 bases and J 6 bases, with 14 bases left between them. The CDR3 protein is CASSESGQIGQPQHF. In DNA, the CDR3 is TGTGCCAGCAGTGAATCTGGACAGATTGGTCAGCCCCAGCATTTT.

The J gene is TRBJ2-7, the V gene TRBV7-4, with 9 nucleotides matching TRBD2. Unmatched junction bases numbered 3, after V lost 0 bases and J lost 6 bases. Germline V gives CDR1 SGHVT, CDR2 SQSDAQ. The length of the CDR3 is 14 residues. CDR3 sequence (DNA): TGTGCCAGCAGCTTAGCGCGGGAGGGCCGCGAGCAGTACTTC. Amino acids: CASSLAREGREQYF.

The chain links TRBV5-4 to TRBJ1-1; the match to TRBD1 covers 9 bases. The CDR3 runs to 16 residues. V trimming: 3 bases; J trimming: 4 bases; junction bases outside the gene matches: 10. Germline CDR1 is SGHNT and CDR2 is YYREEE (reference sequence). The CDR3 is CASSSYRGRMVTEAFF. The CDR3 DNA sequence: TGTGCCAGCAGCTCCTACAGGGGGCGCATGGTCACTGAAGCTTTCTTT.

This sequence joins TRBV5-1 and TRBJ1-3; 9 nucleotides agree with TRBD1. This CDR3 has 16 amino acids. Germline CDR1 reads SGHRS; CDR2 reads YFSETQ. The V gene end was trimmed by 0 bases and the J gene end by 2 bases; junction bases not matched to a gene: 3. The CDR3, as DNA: TGCGCCAGCAGCTTGGTCGGGACAGGGACTGGAAACACCATATATTTT. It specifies CASSLVGTGTGNTIYF.

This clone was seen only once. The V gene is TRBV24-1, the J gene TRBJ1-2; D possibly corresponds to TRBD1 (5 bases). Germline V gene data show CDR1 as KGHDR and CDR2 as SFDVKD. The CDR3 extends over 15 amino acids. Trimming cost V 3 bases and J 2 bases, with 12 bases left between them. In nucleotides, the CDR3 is TGTGCCACCAGTGATGGAGGGGCGTCAAACTATGGCTACACCTTC. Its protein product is CATSDGGASNYGYTF.

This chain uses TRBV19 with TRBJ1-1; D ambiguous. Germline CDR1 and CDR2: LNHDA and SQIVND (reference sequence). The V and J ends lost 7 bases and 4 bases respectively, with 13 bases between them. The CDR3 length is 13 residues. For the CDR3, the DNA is TGTGCCAGTATGGTAGCCGTCGGCACTGAAGCTTTCTTT. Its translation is CASMVAVGTEAFF.

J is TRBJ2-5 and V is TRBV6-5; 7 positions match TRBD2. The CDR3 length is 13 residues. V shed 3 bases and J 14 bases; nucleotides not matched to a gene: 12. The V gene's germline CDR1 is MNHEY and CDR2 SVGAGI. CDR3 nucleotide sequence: TGTGCCAGCAGTTATTACGGGACCGGGACTATTTACTTC. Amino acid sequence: CASSYYGTGTIYF.

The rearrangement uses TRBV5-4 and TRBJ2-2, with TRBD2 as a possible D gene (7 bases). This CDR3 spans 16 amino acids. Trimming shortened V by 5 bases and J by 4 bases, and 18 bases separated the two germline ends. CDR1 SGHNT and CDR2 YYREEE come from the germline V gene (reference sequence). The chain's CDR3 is CASSLLGGGSTGELFF. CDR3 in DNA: TGTGCCAGCAGTTTGCTAGGGGGGGGCTCCACCGGGGAGCTGTTTTTT.

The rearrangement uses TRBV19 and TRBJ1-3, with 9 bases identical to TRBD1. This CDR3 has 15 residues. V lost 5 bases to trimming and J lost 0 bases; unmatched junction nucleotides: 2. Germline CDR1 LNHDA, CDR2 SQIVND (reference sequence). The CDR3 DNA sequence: TGTGCCAGTAGTCAGGACAGGGGCTCTGGAAACACCATATATTTT. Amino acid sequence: CASSQDRGSGNTIYF.

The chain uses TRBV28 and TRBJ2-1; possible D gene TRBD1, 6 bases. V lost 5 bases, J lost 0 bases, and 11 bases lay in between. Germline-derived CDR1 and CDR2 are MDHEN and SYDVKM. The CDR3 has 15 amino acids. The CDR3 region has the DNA TGTGCCAGCAGTCGAGGACAGATCTCCTACAATGAGCAGTTCTTC. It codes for CASSRGQISYNEQFF.

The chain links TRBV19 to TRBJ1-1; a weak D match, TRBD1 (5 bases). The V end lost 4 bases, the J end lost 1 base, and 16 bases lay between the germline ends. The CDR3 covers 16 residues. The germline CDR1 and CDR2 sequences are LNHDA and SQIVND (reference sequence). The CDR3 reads CASSKILGGSNTEAFF. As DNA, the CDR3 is TGTGCCAGTAGTAAAATTCTCGGGGGTTCGAACACTGAAGCTTTCTTT.

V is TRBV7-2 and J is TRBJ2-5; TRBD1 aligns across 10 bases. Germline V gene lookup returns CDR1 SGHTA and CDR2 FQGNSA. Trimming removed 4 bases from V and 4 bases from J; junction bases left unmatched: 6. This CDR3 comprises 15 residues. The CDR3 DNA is TGTGCCAGCAGCTACCAGACAGGGGGCGCAGAGACCCAGTACTTC. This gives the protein CASSYQTGGAETQYF. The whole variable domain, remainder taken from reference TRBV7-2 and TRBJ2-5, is GAGVSQSPSNKVTEKGKDVELRCDPISGHTALYWYRQSLGQGLEFLIYFQGNSAPDKSGLPSDRFSAERTGGSVSTLTIQRTQQEDSAVYLCASSYQTGGAETQYFGPGTRLLVL.

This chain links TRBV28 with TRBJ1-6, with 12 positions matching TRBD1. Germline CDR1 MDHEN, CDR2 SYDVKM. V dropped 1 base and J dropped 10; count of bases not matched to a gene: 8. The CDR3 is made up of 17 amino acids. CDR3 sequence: CASSLSLGTGGKSPLHF. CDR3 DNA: TGTGCCAGCAGTTTATCACTCGGGACAGGGGGCAAGTCACCCCTCCACTTT.

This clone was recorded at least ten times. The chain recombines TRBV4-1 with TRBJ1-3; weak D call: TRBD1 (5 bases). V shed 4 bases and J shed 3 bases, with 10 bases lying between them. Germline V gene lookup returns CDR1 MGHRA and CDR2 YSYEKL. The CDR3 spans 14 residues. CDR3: CASSPADSGNTIYF. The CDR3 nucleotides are TGCGCCAGCAGCCCAGCCGACAGTGGAAACACCATATATTTT.

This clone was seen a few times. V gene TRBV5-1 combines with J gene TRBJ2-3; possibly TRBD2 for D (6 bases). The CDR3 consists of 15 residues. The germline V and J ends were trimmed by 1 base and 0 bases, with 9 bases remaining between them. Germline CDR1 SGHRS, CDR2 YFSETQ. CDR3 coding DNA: TGCGCCAGCAGCTTGCCGGGGACTAGCACAGATACGCAGTATTTT. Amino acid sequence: CASSLPGTSTDTQYF.

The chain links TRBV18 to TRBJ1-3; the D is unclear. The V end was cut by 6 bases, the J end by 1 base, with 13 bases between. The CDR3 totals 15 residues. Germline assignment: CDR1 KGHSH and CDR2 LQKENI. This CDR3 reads CASSPSRESGNTIYF. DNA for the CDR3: TGTGCCAGCTCTCCCAGCCGGGAATCTGGAAACACCATATATTTT.

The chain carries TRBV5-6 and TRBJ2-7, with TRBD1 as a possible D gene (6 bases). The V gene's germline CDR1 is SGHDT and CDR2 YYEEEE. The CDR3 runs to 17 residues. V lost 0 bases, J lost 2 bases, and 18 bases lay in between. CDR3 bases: TGTGCCAGCAGCTTGGGATCTCAGGGGAAGGGGGCCTACGAGCAGTACTTC. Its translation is CASSLGSQGKGAYEQYF.